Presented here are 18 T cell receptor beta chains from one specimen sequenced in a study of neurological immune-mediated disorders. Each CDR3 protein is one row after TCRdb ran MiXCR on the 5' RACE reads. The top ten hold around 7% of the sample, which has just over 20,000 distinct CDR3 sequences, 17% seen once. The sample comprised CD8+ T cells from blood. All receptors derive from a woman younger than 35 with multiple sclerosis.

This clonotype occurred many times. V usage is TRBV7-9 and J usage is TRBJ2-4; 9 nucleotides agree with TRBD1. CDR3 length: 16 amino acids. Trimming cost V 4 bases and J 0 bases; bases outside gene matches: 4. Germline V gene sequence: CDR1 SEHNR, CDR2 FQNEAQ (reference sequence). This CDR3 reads CASSSGTGPAKNIQYF. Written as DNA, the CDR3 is TGTGCCAGCAGCTCCGGGACAGGGCCAGCCAAAAACATTCAGTACTTC. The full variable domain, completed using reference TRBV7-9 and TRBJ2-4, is DTGVSQNPRHKITKRGQNVTFRCDPISEHNRLYWYRQTLGQGPEFLTYFQNEAQLEKSRLLSDRFSAERPKGSFSTLEIQRTEQGDSAMYLCASSSGTGPAKNIQYFGAGTRLSVL.

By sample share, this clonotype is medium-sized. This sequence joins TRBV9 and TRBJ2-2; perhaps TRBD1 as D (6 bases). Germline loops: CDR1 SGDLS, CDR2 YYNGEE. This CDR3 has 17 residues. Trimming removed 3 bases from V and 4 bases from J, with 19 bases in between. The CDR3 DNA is TGTGCCAGCAGCGCGAGGGACACGTGGCGAGGCACCGGGGAGCTGTTTTTT. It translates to CASSARDTWRGTGELFF.

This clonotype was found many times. The CDR3: CASSSHSTVQETQYF. CDR3 DNA: TGCGCCAGCAGCTCTCACTCGACAGTCCAAGAGACCCAGTACTTC. This chain uses TRBV5-1 with TRBJ2-5; D is perhaps TRBD1 (5 bases). Looked up from germline, CDR1 is SGHRS and CDR2 is YFSETQ. There are 15 residues in the CDR3. Trimming left V 3 bases short and J 1 base short, with 13 bases between. Full variable domain (outside the CDR3, taken from reference TRBV5-1 and TRBJ2-5): KAGVTQTPRYLIKTRGQQVTLSCSPISGHRSVSWYQQTPGQGLQFLFEYFSETQRNKGNFPGRFSGRQFSNSRSEMNVSTLELGDSALYLCASSSHSTVQETQYFGPGTRLLVL.

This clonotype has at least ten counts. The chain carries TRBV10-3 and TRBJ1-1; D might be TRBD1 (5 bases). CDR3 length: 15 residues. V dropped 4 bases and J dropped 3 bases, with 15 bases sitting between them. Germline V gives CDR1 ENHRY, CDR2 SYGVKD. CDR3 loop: CAISGQGSRYTEAFF. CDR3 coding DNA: TGTGCCATCAGTGGGCAGGGATCGAGATACACTGAAGCTTTCTTT.

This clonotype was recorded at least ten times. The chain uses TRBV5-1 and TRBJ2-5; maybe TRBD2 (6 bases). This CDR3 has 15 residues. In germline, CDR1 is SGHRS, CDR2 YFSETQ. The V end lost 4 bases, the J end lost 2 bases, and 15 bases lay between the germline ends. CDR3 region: CASSDWTGVQETQYF. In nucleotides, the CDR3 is TGCGCCAGCAGCGACTGGACGGGAGTTCAAGAGACCCAGTACTTC.

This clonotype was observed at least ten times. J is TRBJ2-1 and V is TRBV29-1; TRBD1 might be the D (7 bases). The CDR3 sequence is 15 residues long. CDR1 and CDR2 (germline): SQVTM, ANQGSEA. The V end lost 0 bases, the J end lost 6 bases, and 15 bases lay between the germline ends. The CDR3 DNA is TGCAGCGTTGAAGATTTGGCAGGGGGGATCAATGAGCAGTTCTTC. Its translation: CSVEDLAGGINEQFF.

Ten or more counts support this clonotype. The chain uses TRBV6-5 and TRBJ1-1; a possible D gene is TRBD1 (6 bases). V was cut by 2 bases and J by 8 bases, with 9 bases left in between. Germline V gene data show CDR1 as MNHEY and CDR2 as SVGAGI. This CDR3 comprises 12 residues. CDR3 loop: CASSYTRGEAFF. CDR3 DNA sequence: TGTGCCAGCAGTTACACCAGGGGAGAAGCTTTCTTT.

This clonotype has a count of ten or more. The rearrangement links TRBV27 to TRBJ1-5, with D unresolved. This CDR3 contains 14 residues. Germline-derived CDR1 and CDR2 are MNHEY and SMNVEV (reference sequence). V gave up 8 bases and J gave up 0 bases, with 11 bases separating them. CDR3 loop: CASGVLNSNQPQHF. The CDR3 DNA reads TGTGCCAGCGGGGTGTTAAATAGCAATCAGCCCCAGCATTTT.

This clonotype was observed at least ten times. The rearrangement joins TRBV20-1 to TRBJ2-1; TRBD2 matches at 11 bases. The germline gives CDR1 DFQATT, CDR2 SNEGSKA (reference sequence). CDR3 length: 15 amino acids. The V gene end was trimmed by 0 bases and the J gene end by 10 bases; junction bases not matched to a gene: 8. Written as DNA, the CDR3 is TGCAGTGCTAGAGACCCACCTGCTAGCGGGAGGGAGCAGTTCTTC. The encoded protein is CSARDPPASGREQFF.

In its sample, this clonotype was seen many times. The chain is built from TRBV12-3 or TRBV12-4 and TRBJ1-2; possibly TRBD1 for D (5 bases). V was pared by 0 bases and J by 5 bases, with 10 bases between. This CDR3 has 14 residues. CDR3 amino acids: CASSLADTEYGYTF. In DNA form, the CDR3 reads TGTGCCAGCAGTTTAGCGGACACGGAGTATGGCTACACCTTC.

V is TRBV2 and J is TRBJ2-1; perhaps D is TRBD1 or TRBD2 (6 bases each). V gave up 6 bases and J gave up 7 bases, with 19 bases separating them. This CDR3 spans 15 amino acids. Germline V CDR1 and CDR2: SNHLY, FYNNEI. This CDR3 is CASSATGGGRNEQFF. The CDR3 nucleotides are TGTGCCAGCAGCGCTACTGGAGGGGGTCGAAATGAGCAGTTCTTC.

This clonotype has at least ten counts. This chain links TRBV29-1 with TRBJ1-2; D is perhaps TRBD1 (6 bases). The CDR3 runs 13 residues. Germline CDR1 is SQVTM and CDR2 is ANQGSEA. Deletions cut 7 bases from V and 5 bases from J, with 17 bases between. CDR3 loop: CSARRGGKYGYTF. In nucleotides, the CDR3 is TGCAGCGCCAGGAGGGGGGGAAAGTATGGCTACACCTTC.

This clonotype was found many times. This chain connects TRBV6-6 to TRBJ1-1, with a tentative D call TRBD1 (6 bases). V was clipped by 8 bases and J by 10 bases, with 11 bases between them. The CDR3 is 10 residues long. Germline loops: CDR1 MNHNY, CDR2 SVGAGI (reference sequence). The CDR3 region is CASFQGSAFF. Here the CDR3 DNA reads TGTGCCAGCTTTCAGGGGTCAGCTTTCTTT.

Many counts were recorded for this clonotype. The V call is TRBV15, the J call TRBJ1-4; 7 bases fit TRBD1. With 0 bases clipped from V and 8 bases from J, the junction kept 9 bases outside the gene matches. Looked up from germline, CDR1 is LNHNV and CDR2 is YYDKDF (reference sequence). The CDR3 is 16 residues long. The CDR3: CATSRDRLTGREKLFF. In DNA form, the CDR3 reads TGTGCCACCAGCAGAGACCGCCTGACAGGGAGGGAAAAACTGTTTTTT. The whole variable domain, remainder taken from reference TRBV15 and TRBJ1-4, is DAMVIQNPRYQVTQFGKPVTLSCSQTLNHNVMYWYQQKSSQAPKLLFHYYDKDFNNEADTPDNFQSRRPNTSFCFLDIRSPGLGDTAMYLCATSRDRLTGREKLFFGSGTQLSVL.

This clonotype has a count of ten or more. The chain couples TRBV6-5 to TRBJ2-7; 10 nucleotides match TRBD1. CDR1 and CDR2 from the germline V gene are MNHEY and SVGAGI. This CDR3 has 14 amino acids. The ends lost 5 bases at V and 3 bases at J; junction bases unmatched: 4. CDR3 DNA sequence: TGTGCCAGCAGTGGGACAGGGGTATTCTACGAGCAGTACTTC. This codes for CASSGTGVFYEQYF.

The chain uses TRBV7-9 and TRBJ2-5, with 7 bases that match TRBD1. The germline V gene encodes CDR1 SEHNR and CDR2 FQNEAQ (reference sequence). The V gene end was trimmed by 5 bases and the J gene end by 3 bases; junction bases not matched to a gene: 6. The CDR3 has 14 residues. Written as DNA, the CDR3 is TGTGCCAGCAGCCGGGGACAGACGAAAGAGACCCAGTACTTC. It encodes CASSRGQTKETQYF.

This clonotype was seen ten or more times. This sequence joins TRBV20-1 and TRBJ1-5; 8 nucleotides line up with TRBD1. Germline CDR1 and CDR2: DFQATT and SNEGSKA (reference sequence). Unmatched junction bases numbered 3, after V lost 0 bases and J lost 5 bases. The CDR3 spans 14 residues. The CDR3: CSARENRGDQPQHF. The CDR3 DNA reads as TGCAGTGCTAGAGAGAACAGGGGGGATCAGCCCCAGCATTTT.

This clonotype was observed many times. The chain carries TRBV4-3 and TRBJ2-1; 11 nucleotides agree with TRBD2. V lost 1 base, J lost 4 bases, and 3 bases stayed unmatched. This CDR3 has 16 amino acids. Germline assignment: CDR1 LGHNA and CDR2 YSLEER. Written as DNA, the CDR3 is TGCGCCAGCAGCCAAGGACTAGCGGGGTGGTACAATGAGCAGTTCTTC. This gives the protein CASSQGLAGWYNEQFF.